Listed here are 8 T cell receptor beta chains from one sample, sequenced in a study of Graves' ophthalmopathy and Graves' hyperthyroidism. The sequenced template was RNA, covering the TCR beta CDR3 region. The first round was an RT-PCR with HTBI primers, and the second round was a multiplex PCR. TCRdb re-called the multiplex PCR reads with MiXCR, one entry per CDR3 protein. This sample has roughly 350,000 distinct CDR3 sequences, with roughly 17% found just once. The sequenced sample was peripheral blood. These receptors were taken from an adult woman with stable Graves' hyperthyroidism.

This clonotype has at least ten counts. V is TRBV4-1 and J is TRBJ1-5; no clear D gene. V lost 0 bases and J 0 bases, leaving 12 bases between the germline ends. The germline V gene has CDR1 MGHRA and CDR2 YSYEKL. The CDR3 consists of 17 residues. The CDR3 region has the DNA TGCGCCAGCAGCCAAGATATAACACCTTATAGCAATCAGCCCCAGCATTTT. Encoded protein: CASSQDITPYSNQPQHF.

The sample holds many counts of this clonotype. The chain uses TRBV29-1 and TRBJ2-7; tentatively, D is TRBD2 (5 bases). This CDR3 spans 13 amino acids. In germline, CDR1 is SQVTM, CDR2 ANQGSEA. V was clipped by 7 bases and J by 2 bases, with 15 bases between them. The CDR3 loop reads CSARHRDTYEQYF. The DNA of the CDR3 is TGCAGCGCCCGCCACCGGGATACCTACGAGCAGTACTTC.

As to this clonotype: Just one base apart from a much larger clone, this may be a read error. This chain connects TRBV9 to TRBJ2-5, with D perhaps TRBD1 (6 bases). Germline CDR1 and CDR2: SGDLS and YYNGEE. The ends were cut back, 0 bases at V and 5 bases at J, with 14 bases in the middle. This CDR3 contains 15 residues. The CDR3 region has the DNA TGTGCCAGCAGCGTAGTTCTAGGGGGAAGGGAGACCCAGTACTTC. It encodes CASSVVLGGRETQYF. Using reference TRBV9 and TRBJ2-5 for the parts outside the CDR3, the full variable domain is DSGVTQTPKHLITATGQRVTLRCSPRSGDLSVYWYQQSLDQGLQFLIQYYNGEERAKGNILERFSAQQFPDLHSELNLSSLELGDSALYFCASSVVLGGRETQYFGPGTRLLVL.

This chain uses TRBV24-1 with TRBJ1-5; D uncertain. This CDR3 spans 13 amino acids. Trimming removed 12 bases from V and 4 bases from J, with 15 bases in between. In germline, CDR1 is KGHDR, CDR2 SFDVKD. In nucleotides, the CDR3 is TGTGCCCCTCACTACCAACGGAATCAGCCCCAGCATTTT. Translating it yields CAPHYQRNQPQHF.

This clonotype showed up many times. The CDR3 reads CASSSRGDLGNTEAFF. The CDR3 DNA reads as TGTGCCAGCAGCTCACGTGGGGACTTAGGGAACACTGAAGCTTTCTTT. The rearrangement uses TRBV11-2 and TRBJ1-1, with D possibly being TRBD1 (5 bases). The V and J ends lost 4 bases and 1 base respectively, with 16 bases between them. Germline V gives CDR1 SGHAT, CDR2 FQNNGV. The CDR3 consists of 16 residues.

This clonotype was seen only a few times. At one end, the junction sequence differs from germline, possibly due to a read error. The genes are TRBV7-9 and TRBJ2-2; D unclear. Germline CDR1 is SEHNR and CDR2 is FQNEAQ (reference sequence). The CDR3 length is 14 residues. The CDR3 spells CVSTRASNTGELFF. The CDR3 coding sequence is TGTGTCAGCACCCGAGCCTCGAACACCGGGGAGCTGTTTTTT.

At least ten counts were recorded for this clonotype. The rearrangement uses TRBV20-1 and TRBJ2-4; D is unclear. The CDR3 runs 14 residues. Trimming removed 0 bases at V and 3 bases at J, with 9 bases between. Germline V gene data show CDR1 as DFQATT and CDR2 as SNEGSKA (reference sequence). CDR3 bases: TGCAGTGCTAGAGAAGCCAGCCTCAAAAACATTCAGTACTTC. Translation gives CSAREASLKNIQYF.

A single count supports this clonotype. Here the CDR3 reads CASSYSAGPNQPQHF. In nucleotides, the CDR3 is TGTGCCAGCAGTTATAGCGCAGGACCTAATCAGCCCCAGCATTTT. The chain carries TRBV6-5 and TRBJ1-5; no clear D. Trimming removed 3 bases from V and 4 bases from J, with 13 bases in between. This CDR3 has 15 amino acids. Germline CDR1 is MNHEY and CDR2 is SVGAGI.